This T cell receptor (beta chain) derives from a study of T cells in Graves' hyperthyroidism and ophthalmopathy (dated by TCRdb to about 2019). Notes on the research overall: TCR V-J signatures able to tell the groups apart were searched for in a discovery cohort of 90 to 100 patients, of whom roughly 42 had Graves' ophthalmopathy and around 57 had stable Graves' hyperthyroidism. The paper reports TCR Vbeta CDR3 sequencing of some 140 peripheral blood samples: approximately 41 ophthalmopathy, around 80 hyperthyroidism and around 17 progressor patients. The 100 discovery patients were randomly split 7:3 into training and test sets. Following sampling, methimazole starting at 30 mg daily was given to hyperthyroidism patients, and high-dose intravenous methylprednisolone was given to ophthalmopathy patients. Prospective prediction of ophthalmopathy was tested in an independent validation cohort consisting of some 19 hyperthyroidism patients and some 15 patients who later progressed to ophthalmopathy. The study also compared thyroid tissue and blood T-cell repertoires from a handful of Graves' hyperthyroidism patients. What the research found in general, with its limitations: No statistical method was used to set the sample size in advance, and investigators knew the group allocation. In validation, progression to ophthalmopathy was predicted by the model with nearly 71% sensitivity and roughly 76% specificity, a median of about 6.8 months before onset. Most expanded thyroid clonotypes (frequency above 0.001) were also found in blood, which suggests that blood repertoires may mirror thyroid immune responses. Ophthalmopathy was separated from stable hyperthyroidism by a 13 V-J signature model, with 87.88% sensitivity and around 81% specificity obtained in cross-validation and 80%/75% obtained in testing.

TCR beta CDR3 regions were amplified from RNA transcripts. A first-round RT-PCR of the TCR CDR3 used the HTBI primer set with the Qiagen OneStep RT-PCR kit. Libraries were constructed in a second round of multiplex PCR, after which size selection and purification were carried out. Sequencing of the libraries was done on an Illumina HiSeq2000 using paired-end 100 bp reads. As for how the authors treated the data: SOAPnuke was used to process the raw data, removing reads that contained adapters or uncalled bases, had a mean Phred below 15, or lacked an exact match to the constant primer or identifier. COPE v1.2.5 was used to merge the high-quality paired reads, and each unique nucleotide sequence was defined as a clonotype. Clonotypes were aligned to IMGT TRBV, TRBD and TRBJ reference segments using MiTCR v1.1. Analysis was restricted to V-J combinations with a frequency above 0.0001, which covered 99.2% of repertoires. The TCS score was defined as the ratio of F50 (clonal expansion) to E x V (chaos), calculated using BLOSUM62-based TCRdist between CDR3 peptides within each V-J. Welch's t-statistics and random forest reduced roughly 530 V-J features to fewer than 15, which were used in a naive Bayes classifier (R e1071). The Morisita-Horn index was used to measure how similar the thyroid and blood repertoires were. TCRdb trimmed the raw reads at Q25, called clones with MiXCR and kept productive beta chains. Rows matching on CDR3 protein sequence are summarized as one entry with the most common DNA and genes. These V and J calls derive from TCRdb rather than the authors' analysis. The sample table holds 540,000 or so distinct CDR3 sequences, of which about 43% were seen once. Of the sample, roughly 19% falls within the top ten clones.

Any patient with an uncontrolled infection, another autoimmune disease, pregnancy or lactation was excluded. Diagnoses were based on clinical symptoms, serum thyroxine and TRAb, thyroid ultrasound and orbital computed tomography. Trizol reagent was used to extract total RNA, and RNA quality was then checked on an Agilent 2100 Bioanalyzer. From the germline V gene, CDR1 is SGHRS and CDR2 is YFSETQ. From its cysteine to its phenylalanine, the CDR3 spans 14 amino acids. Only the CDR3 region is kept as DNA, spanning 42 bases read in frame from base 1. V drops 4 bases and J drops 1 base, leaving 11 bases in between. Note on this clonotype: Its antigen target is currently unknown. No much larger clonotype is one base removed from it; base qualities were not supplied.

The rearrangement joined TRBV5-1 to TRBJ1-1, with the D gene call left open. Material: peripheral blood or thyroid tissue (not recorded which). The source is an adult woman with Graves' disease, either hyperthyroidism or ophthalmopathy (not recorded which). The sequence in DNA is TGCGCCAGCAGCCCCCGTGGTACGAACACTGAAGCTTTCTTT. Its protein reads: CASSPRGTNTEAFF. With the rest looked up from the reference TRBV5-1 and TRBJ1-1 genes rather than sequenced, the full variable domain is KAGVTQTPRYLIKTRGQQVTLSCSPISGHRSVSWYQQTPGQGLQFLFEYFSETQRNKGNFPGRFSGRQFSNSRSEMNVSTLELGDSALYLCASSPRGTNTEAFFGQGTRLTVV.